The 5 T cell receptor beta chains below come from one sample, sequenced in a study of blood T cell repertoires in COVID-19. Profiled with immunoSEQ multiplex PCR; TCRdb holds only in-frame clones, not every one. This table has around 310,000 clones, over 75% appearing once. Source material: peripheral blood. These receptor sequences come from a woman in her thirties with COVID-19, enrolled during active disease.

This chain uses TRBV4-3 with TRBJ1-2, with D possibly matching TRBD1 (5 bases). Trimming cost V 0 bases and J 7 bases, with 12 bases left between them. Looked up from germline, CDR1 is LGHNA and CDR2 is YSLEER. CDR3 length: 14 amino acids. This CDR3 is CASSQEGGMGGYTF. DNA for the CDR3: TGCGCCAGCAGCCAAGAGGGGGGGATGGGTGGCTACACCTTC.

CDR3 region: CASSRPDSSYNEQFF. DNA for the CDR3: TGTGCCAGCTCCCGGCCGGACTCCTCCTACAATGAGCAGTTCTTC. The chain has TRBV18 and TRBJ2-1; D might be TRBD2 (5 bases). The CDR3 sequence is 15 residues long. The germline V gene encodes CDR1 KGHSH and CDR2 LQKENI. Trimming shortened V by 6 bases and J by 0 bases, and 12 bases separated the two germline ends.

CDR3 sequence reads: CASSVASGRATGELFF. The DNA of the CDR3 is TGTGCCAGCAGCGTAGCGAGCGGGAGGGCCACCGGGGAGCTGTTTTTT. The rearrangement joins TRBV9 to TRBJ2-2, with 10 bases that match TRBD2. The CDR3 is 16 residues long. The V and J ends lost 0 bases and 4 bases, in that order; junction bases with no gene match: 3. CDR1 is SGDLS, CDR2 YYNGEE, per germline.

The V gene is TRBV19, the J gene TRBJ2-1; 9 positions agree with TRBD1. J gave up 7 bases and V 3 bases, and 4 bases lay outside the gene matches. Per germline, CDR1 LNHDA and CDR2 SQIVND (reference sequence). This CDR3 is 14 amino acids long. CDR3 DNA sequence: TGTGCCAGTAGTATCGGACAGGGGACTAATGAGCAGTTCTTC. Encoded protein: CASSIGQGTNEQFF.

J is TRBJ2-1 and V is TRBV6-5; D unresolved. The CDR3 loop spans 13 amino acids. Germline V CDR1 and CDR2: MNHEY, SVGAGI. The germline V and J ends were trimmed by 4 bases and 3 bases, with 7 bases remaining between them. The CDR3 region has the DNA TGTGCCAGCAGTTGGCGGATCTACAATGAGCAGTTCTTC. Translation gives CASSWRIYNEQFF.